This T cell receptor (beta chain) was identified during a study of blood T cells in healthy people across ages. A J-beta primer mix and a sample-barcoded 5' primer were used in a second PCR of about 7 to 12 cycles. Each cDNA molecule, via a template-switch adaptor with 12 random nucleotides, was tagged. TCRdb re-called the 5' RACE reads with MiXCR, one entry per CDR3 protein. The sample shows about 1.5 million distinct CDR3 sequences, roughly 43% of them seen only once. Germline lookup yields CDR1 DFQATT and CDR2 SNEGSKA (reference sequence). There are 18 residues in the CDR3. Trimming stripped 0 bases from V and 7 bases from J, with 28 bases between. Study observations and caveats: Underestimates were what the diversity estimates from one million T cells were considered to be.

As to this clonotype: Its matching antigen is unknown.

The sequenced material came from blood. The receptor was derived from a woman aged 18-35 years in good health. The chain has TRBV20-1 and TRBJ2-7, with D possibly being TRBD2 (6 bases). CDR3 sequence reads: CSARDLTSSASFYNEQYF. DNA of the CDR3: TGCAGTGCTAGAGACCTAACCTCTAGCGCCAGTTTTTACAATGAGCAGTACTTC.